This T cell receptor beta chain was sequenced in a study of blood T cell repertoires in COVID-19. As for the study in general: Material from acute and convalescent COVID-19 was sourced from the United States, Italy and Spain. T cells, B-cell-depleted T cells, or PBMCs provided the cDNA or gDNA that served as material.

Assay used: immunoSEQ multiplex PCR; TCRdb lists only in-frame clones, some missing. The sample holds fewer than 250,000 clones; around 85% are singletons and the top ten take around 1.1%. The CDR3 covers 13 residues. Germline lookup yields CDR1 KGHSH and CDR2 LQKENI. With 6 bases removed from V and 3 bases from J, the gap between germline ends came to 11 bases. The chain links TRBV18 to TRBJ1-1, with D possibly being TRBD1 (6 bases). The TCR comes from a man under 40 with acute or convalescent COVID-19. The material sequenced was peripheral blood. CDR3 nucleotides: TGTGCCAGCTCCCAGGGGTTAGACACTGAAGCTTTCTTT. Amino acids: CASSQGLDTEAFF.